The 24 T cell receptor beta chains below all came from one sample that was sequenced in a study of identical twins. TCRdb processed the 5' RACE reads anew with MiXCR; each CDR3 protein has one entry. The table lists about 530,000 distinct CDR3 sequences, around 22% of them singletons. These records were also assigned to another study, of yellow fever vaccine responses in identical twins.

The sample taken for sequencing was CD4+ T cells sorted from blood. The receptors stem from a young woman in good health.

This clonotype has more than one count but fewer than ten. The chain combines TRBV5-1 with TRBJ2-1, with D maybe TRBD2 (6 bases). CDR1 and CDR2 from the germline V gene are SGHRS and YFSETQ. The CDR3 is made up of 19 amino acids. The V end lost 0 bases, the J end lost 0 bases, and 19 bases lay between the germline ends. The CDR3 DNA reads TGCGCCAGCAGCTTGGCCGCCGGTAGCGGCAAGAGCTCCTACAATGAGCAGTTCTTC. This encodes CASSLAAGSGKSSYNEQFF.

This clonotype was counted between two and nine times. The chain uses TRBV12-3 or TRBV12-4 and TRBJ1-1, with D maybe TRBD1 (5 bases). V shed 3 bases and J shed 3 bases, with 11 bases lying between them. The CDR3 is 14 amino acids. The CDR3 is CASSFSRGDTEAFF. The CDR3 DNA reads TGTGCCAGCAGTTTTTCCCGGGGGGACACTGAAGCTTTCTTT.

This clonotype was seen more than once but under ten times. CDR3 residues: CASSSRGLAGVETQYF. The CDR3 nucleotides are TGTGCCAGCAGCTCCCGGGGACTAGCGGGAGTGGAGACCCAGTACTTC. The chain carries TRBV7-8 and TRBJ2-5; 14 nucleotides agree with TRBD2. With V trimmed by 4 bases and J by 5 bases, 6 bases remained unmatched. Looked up from germline, CDR1 is SGHVS and CDR2 is FQNEAQ. The CDR3 extends over 16 amino acids.

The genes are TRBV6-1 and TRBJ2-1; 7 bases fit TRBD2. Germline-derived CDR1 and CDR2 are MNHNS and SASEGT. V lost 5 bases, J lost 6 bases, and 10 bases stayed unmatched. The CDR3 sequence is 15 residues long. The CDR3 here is CASSRAGTNFNEQFF. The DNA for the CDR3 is TGTGCCAGCAGTAGGGCAGGGACTAATTTCAATGAGCAGTTCTTC.

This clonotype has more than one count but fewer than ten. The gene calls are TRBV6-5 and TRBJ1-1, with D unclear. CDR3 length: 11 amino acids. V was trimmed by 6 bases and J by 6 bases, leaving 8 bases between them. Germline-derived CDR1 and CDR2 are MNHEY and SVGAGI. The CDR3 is CASSQGSEAFF. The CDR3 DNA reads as TGTGCCAGCAGCCAAGGGTCTGAAGCTTTCTTT.

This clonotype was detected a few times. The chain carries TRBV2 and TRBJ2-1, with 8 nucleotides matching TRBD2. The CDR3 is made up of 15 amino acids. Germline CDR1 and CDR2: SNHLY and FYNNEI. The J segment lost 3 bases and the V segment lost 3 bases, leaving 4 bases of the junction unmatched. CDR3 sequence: CASSDGRAFYNEQFF. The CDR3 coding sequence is TGTGCCAGCAGTGACGGGAGGGCCTTCTACAATGAGCAGTTCTTC. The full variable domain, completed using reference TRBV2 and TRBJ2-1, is EPEVTQTPSHQVTQMGQEVILRCVPISNHLYFYWYRQILGQKVEFLVSFYNNEISEKSEIFDDQFSVERPDGSNFTLKIRSTKLEDSAMYFCASSDGRAFYNEQFFGPGTRLTVL.

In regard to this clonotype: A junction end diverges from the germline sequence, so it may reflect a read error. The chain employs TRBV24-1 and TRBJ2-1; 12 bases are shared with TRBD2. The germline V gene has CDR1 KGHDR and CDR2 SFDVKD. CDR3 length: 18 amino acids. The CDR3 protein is CATSPRFSSGRVYKEQFF. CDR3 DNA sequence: TGTGCCACCAGTCCCCGATTCTCTAGCGGGAGGGTTTACAAAGAGCAGTTCTTC.

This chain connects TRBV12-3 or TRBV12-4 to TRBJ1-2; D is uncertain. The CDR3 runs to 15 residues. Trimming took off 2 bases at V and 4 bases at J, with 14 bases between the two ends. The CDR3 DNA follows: TGTGCCAGCAGTTTAATGATATCCGGCGGCTATGGCTACACCTTC. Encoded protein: CASSLMISGGYGYTF.

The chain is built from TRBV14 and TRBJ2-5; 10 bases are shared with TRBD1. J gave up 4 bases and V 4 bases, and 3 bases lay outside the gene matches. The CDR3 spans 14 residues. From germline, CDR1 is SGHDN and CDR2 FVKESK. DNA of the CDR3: TGTGCCAGCAGCCGTAGACAGGGGGCAGAGACCCAGTACTTC. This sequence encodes CASSRRQGAETQYF.

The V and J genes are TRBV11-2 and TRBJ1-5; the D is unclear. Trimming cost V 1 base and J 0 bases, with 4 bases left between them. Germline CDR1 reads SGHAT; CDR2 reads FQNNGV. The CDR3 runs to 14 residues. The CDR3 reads CASSLARSNQPQHF. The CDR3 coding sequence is TGTGCCAGCAGCTTAGCGCGTAGCAATCAGCCCCAGCATTTT. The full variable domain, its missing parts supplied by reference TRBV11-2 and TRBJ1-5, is EAGVAQSPRYKIIEKRQSVAFWCNPISGHATLYWYQQILGQGPKLLIQFQNNGVVDDSQLPKDRFSAERLKGVDSTLKIQPAKLEDSAVYLCASSLARSNQPQHFGDGTRLSIL.

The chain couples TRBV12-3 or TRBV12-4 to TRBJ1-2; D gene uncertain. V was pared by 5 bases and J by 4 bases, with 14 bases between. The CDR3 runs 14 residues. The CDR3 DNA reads TGTGCCAGCAGTCCGGGGAGGGTTACCTATGGCTACACCTTC. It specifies CASSPGRVTYGYTF.

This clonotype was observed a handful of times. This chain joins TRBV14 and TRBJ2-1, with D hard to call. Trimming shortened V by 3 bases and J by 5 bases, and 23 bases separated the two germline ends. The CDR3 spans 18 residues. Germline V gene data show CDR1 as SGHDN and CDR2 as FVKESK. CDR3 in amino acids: CASSHFTDALSIDNEQFF. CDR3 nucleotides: TGTGCCAGCAGCCACTTTACCGACGCCTTATCCATAGACAATGAGCAGTTCTTC.

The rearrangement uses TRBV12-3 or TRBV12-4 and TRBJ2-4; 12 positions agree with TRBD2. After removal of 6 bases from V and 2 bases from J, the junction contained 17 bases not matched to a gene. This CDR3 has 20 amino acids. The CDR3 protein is CASSTPGGLAGSLTKNIQYF. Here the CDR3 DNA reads TGTGCCAGCAGCACCCCGGGAGGACTAGCGGGATCTTTGACCAAAAACATTCAGTACTTC.

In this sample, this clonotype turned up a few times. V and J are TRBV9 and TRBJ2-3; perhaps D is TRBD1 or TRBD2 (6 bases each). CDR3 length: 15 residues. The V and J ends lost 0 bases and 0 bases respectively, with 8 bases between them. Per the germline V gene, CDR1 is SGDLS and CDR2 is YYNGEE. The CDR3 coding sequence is TGTGCCAGCAGCGTAGAGGGGGGAAGCACAGATACGCAGTATTTT. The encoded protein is CASSVEGGSTDTQYF.

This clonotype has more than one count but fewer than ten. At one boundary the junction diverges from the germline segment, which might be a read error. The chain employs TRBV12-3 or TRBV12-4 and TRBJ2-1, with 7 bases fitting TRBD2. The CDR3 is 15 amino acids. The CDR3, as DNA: TGTGCCAGCAGTCTAGCGGCCTTGGGGAGCAATGAGCAGTTCTTC. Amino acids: CASSLAALGSNEQFF.

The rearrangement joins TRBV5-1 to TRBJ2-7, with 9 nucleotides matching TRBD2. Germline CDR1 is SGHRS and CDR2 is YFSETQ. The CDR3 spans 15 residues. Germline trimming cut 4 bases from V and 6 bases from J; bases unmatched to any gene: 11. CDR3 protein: CASSVSGGRGGEQYF. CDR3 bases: TGCGCCAGCAGCGTTAGCGGGGGACGGGGAGGCGAGCAGTACTTC.

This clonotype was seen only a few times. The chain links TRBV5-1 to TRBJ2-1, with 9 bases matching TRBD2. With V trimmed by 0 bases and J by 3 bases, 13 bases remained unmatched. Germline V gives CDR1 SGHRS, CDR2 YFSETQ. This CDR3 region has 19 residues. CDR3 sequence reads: CASSLAEIAGGPLYNEQFF. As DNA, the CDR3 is TGCGCCAGCAGCTTGGCCGAGATCGCGGGAGGGCCGCTCTACAATGAGCAGTTCTTC.

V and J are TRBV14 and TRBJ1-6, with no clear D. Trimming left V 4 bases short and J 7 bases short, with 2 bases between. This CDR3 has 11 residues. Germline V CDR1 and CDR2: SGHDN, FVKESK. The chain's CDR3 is CASSPNSPLHF. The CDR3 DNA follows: TGTGCCAGCAGCCCGAATTCACCCCTCCACTTT. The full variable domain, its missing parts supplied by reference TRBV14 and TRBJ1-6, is EAGVTQFPSHSVIEKGQTVTLRCDPISGHDNLYWYRRVMGKEIKFLLHFVKESKQDESGMPNNRFLAERTGGTYSTLKVQPAELEDSGVYFCASSPNSPLHFGNGTRLTVT.

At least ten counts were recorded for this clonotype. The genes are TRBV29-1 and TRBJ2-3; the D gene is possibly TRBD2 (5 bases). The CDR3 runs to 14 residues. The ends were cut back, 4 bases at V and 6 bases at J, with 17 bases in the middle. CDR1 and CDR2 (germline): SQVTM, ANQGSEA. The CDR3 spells CSVAGNSGRDTQYF. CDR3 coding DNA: TGCAGCGTTGCTGGGAACAGCGGACGGGATACGCAGTATTTT.

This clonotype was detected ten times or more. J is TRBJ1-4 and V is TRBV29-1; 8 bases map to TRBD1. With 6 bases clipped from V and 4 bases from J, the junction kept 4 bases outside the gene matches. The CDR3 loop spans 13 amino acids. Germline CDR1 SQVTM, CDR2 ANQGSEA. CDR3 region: CSVTGVSNEKLFF. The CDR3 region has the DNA TGCAGCGTGACAGGGGTCAGTAATGAAAAACTGTTTTTT.

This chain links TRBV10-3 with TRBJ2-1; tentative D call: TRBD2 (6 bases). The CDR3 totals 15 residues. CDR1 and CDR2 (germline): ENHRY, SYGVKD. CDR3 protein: CATGRGTSNYNEQFF. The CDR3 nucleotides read TGTGCTACTGGACGCGGGACGAGCAACTACAATGAGCAGTTCTTC.

The CDR3 region has the DNA TGCGCCAGCAGCTTGGAAGGGACTAGCGGGAGAAGAACCGGGGAGCTGTTTTTT. Translation gives CASSLEGTSGRRTGELFF. This sequence joins TRBV5-1 and TRBJ2-2; 14 positions agree with TRBD2. Germline V gene lookup returns CDR1 SGHRS and CDR2 YFSETQ. The CDR3 runs 18 residues. The V and J ends lost 0 bases and 5 bases, in that order; junction bases with no gene match: 6. Supplemented by reference TRBV5-1 and TRBJ2-2, the full variable domain reads KAGVTQTPRYLIKTRGQQVTLSCSPISGHRSVSWYQQTPGQGLQFLFEYFSETQRNKGNFPGRFSGRQFSNSRSEMNVSTLELGDSALYLCASSLEGTSGRRTGELFFGEGSRLTVL.

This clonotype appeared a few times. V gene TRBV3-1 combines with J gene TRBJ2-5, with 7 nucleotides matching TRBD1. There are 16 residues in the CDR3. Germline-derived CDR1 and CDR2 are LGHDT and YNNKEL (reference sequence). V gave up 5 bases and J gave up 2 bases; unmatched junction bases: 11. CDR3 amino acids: CASSTPGQRPQETQYF. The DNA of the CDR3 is TGTGCCAGCAGCACTCCGGGACAGAGACCTCAAGAGACCCAGTACTTC.

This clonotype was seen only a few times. CDR3 in amino acids: CSARGLFNEQFF. For the CDR3, the DNA is TGCAGTGCTAGAGGTTTATTCAATGAGCAGTTCTTC. The chain combines TRBV20-1 with TRBJ2-1; D remains ambiguous. CDR3 size: 12 residues. CDR1 is DFQATT and CDR2 is SNEGSKA in the germline V gene (reference sequence). V was cut by 1 base and J by 6 bases, with 7 bases left in between.